These 24 T cell receptor beta chains were all obtained from the same sample, sequenced in a study of cytomegalovirus exposure and HLA in healthy donors. Vbeta (60) and Jbeta (13) primers were used in the PCR. Some clones are missing from TCRdb's copy, which holds only in-frame ones; the method was immunoSEQ multiplex PCR. The table lists 120,000 or so clones, around 67% of them singletons, with around 3.9% in the top ten. Material: PBMCs. The source is a woman aged 40 to 50 in good health and CMV-seronegative.

The chain links TRBV5-1 to TRBJ2-5; 9 positions match TRBD1. V lost 3 bases and J lost 4; bases outside the gene matches: 4. Germline CDR1 SGHRS, CDR2 YFSETQ. The CDR3 is 14 residues long. The CDR3 DNA reads as TGCGCCAGCAGCTGGGAGGGACAGGGAGAGACCCAGTACTTC. Residues: CASSWEGQGETQYF.

The rearrangement uses TRBV9 and TRBJ2-2; 7 bases line up with TRBD1. CDR1 is SGDLS, CDR2 YYNGEE, per germline. V lost 3 bases, J lost 6 bases, and 8 bases stayed unmatched. The CDR3 loop spans 15 amino acids. Here the CDR3 DNA reads TGTGCCAGCAGCGCCACCGGGACAGATGCCGGGGAGCTGTTTTTT. Its protein product is CASSATGTDAGELFF.

The chain joins TRBV19 to TRBJ2-2, with a weak D call TRBD2 (6 bases). V was clipped by 3 bases and J by 0 bases, with 14 bases between them. CDR1 is LNHDA and CDR2 is SQIVND in the germline V gene (reference sequence). The CDR3 sequence is 17 residues long. CDR3 loop: CASSIRPGLSNTGELFF. In nucleotides, the CDR3 is TGTGCCAGTAGTATTAGGCCGGGACTTTCGAACACCGGGGAGCTGTTTTTT.

This clone was recorded only once. V gene TRBV19 combines with J gene TRBJ2-1, with a tentative D call TRBD1 (6 bases). The CDR3 has 15 residues. V dropped 5 bases and J dropped 0 bases, with 11 bases sitting between them. Looked up from germline, CDR1 is LNHDA and CDR2 is SQIVND (reference sequence). CDR3 region: CASSGGTLSYNEQFF. The CDR3 DNA reads TGTGCCAGTAGTGGTGGGACACTCTCCTACAATGAGCAGTTCTTC.

The V and J genes are TRBV18 and TRBJ1-2, with D uncertain. There are 13 residues in the CDR3. CDR1 is KGHSH and CDR2 is LQKENI in the germline V gene. V was cut by 2 bases and J by 8 bases, with 12 bases left in between. Written as DNA, the CDR3 is TGTGCCAGCTCACCAGGGGAGGTCCGAGGCTACACCTTC. Translated, it gives CASSPGEVRGYTF.

The chain links TRBV27 to TRBJ2-7; 10 positions agree with TRBD1. Germline V lookup: CDR1 MNHEY, CDR2 SMNVEV (reference sequence). This CDR3 region has 15 residues. V lost 5 bases, J lost 3 bases, and 7 bases stayed unmatched. The CDR3 DNA sequence: TGTGCCAGCAGTCACCGGGACAGGGGCTTCTACGAGCAGTACTTC. It codes for CASSHRDRGFYEQYF.

The chain carries TRBV7-2 and TRBJ2-7; the D is unclear. The germline V gene encodes CDR1 SGHTA and CDR2 FQGNSA. Between the trimmed V and J ends, which lost 1 base and 3 bases, there was a span of 13 bases. The CDR3 consists of 15 residues. This CDR3 is CASSLDLNSNYEQYF. The CDR3 nucleotides are TGTGCCAGCAGCTTAGATTTGAACTCTAACTACGAGCAGTACTTC.

This clone was seen a single time. CDR3: CASSFPGGFDEQYF. The DNA for the CDR3 is TGCGCCAGCAGCTTTCCAGGAGGGTTCGACGAGCAGTACTTC. The chain combines TRBV5-1 with TRBJ2-7; tentatively, D is TRBD2 (6 bases). Trimming took off 2 bases at V and 5 bases at J, with 14 bases between the two ends. This CDR3 has 14 residues. Per germline, CDR1 SGHRS and CDR2 YFSETQ.

CDR3 in amino acids: CASSAYTEAFF. For the CDR3, the DNA is TGTGCCAGCAGTGCCTACACTGAAGCTTTCTTT. The genes are TRBV2 and TRBJ1-1; no clear D gene. The CDR3 is made up of 11 amino acids. Germline loops: CDR1 SNHLY, CDR2 FYNNEI. Trimming stripped 4 bases from V and 3 bases from J, with 3 bases between. The full variable domain, its missing parts supplied by reference TRBV2 and TRBJ1-1, is EPEVTQTPSHQVTQMGQEVILRCVPISNHLYFYWYRQILGQKVEFLVSFYNNEISEKSEIFDDQFSVERPDGSNFTLKIRSTKLEDSAMYFCASSAYTEAFFGQGTRLTVV.

The chain joins TRBV10-3 to TRBJ2-2; 8 bases match TRBD2. The trim removed 10 bases at V and 2 bases at J, leaving 9 bases unmatched. The CDR3 covers 15 residues. Germline CDR1 ENHRY, CDR2 SYGVKD. CDR3 amino acids: CATRPGLENTGELFF. The CDR3 DNA is TGTGCCACCCGGCCGGGACTAGAAAACACCGGGGAGCTGTTTTTT.

V usage is TRBV9 and J usage is TRBJ2-5, with 11 bases lining up with TRBD2. After removal of 4 bases from V and 2 bases from J, the junction contained 7 bases not matched to a gene. Germline V gene sequence: CDR1 SGDLS, CDR2 YYNGEE. This CDR3 is built from 16 residues. CDR3 in amino acids: CASSPRRLAGQETQYF. In DNA, the CDR3 is TGTGCCAGCAGCCCCCGCCGACTAGCGGGACAAGAGACCCAGTACTTC.

This rearrangement joins TRBV7-9 to TRBJ2-7; 7 bases agree with TRBD1. The length of the CDR3 is 16 residues. The V gene's germline CDR1 is SEHNR and CDR2 FQNEAQ (reference sequence). V dropped 5 bases and J dropped 6; count of bases not matched to a gene: 16. The CDR3 region is CASSLTRGGLLSEQYF. For the CDR3, the DNA is TGTGCCAGCAGCCTCACGAGAGGGGGCTTATTGTCCGAGCAGTACTTC.

The CDR3 loop is CASSAPGTSGIGYEQYF. The CDR3 DNA reads as TGTGCCAGCAGCGCCCCCGGGACTAGCGGGATTGGGTACGAGCAGTACTTC. This chain joins TRBV13 and TRBJ2-7; TRBD2 matches 13 bases. CDR3 length: 17 residues. V dropped 5 bases and J dropped 4; count of bases not matched to a gene: 11. Looked up from germline, CDR1 is PRHDT and CDR2 is FYEKMQ (reference sequence).

The chain joins TRBV7-9 to TRBJ2-1; D is perhaps TRBD2 (6 bases). With 1 base removed from V and 3 bases from J, the gap between germline ends came to 13 bases. CDR1 is SEHNR, CDR2 FQNEAQ, per germline (reference sequence). The CDR3 has 16 residues. The CDR3 reads CASSLGAASDYNEQFF. Here the CDR3 DNA reads TGTGCCAGCAGCTTAGGGGCCGCTAGCGACTACAATGAGCAGTTCTTC.

This clone was picked up a small number of times. The chain has TRBV5-5 and TRBJ2-7, with D possibly matching TRBD1 (5 bases). The CDR3 consists of 13 residues. Trimming pared 1 base from V and 4 bases from J, leaving 9 bases between. From germline, CDR1 is SGHKS and CDR2 YYEKEE (reference sequence). The CDR3 sequence: CASSLTGEYEQYF. The CDR3 DNA sequence: TGTGCCAGCAGCTTGACAGGAGAATACGAGCAGTACTTC.

V gene TRBV28 combines with J gene TRBJ2-6, with D maybe TRBD2 (5 bases). CDR1 is MDHEN, CDR2 SYDVKM, per germline. This CDR3 has 15 amino acids. Trimming stripped 7 bases from V and 4 bases from J, with 14 bases between. The CDR3, as DNA: TGTGCCAGCATTCGTGCGGGTTCCGGGGCCAACGTCCTGACTTTC. It translates to CASIRAGSGANVLTF.

The chain couples TRBV6-9 to TRBJ1-2; D possibly corresponds to TRBD1 (5 bases). From germline, CDR1 is MNHGY and CDR2 SVAAGI. V was shortened by 6 bases and J by 5 bases, with 7 bases between the two germline ends. The CDR3 is made up of 11 amino acids. This CDR3 reads CASRTVYGYTF. The CDR3 region has the DNA TGTGCCAGCAGGACAGTTTATGGCTACACCTTC.

This chain connects TRBV7-9 to TRBJ1-3, with D tentatively TRBD1 (5 bases). CDR1 is SEHNR, CDR2 FQNEAQ, per germline (reference sequence). The V and J ends lost 1 base and 2 bases respectively, with 6 bases between them. The CDR3 runs to 14 residues. The CDR3 loop reads CASSLGQPGNTIYF. The CDR3 coding sequence is TGTGCCAGCAGCTTAGGACAGCCTGGAAACACCATATATTTT.

The chain combines TRBV6-5 with TRBJ2-3, with TRBD2 matching over 7 bases. Trimming at V came to 5 bases and at J to 4 bases, leaving 9 bases not matched to a gene. The length of the CDR3 is 15 residues. Germline values: CDR1 MNHEY, CDR2 SVGAGI. CDR3 sequence (DNA): TGTGCCAGCAGTCCTGGGGGGGGGTCCGCAGATACGCAGTATTTT. Translated: CASSPGGGSADTQYF.

J is TRBJ2-5 and V is TRBV5-6; 7 nucleotides align to TRBD1. The J call may not be correct, given that the DNA end is closer to TRBJ2-7. Per the germline V gene, CDR1 is SGHDT and CDR2 is YYEEEE. This CDR3 spans 14 amino acids. DNA for the CDR3: TGTGCCAGCAGCAAGGGGGCCCGGGTCTACGAGCAGTACTTC. Translating it yields CASSKGARVYEQYF.

The chain is built from TRBV4-1 and TRBJ2-7; 11 bases match TRBD1. The V and J ends lost 0 bases and 2 bases, in that order; junction bases with no gene match: 6. Germline lookup yields CDR1 MGHRA and CDR2 YSYEKL. The CDR3 is 17 amino acids. The CDR3 sequence is CASSQDGGTGGTYEQYF. The DNA for the CDR3 is TGCGCCAGCAGCCAAGATGGTGGGACAGGGGGTACCTACGAGCAGTACTTC.

This clone was counted a few times. This chain links TRBV28 with TRBJ2-7; TRBD2 matches at 10 bases. V gave up 5 bases and J gave up 3 bases; unmatched junction bases: 10. CDR3 size: 16 residues. Germline lookup yields CDR1 MDHEN and CDR2 SYDVKM. The CDR3 DNA is TGTGCCAGCAGTCTCCTCCCGGTAGCGGGGGGCTACGAGCAGTACTTC. It encodes CASSLLPVAGGYEQYF.

The V call is TRBV10-3, the J call TRBJ2-7, with D perhaps matching TRBD2 (6 bases). The germline V gene has CDR1 ENHRY and CDR2 SYGVKD. CDR3 length: 15 amino acids. Trimming left V 10 bases short and J 3 bases short, with 22 bases between. This CDR3 reads CATKEDYPAVYEQYF. CDR3 sequence (DNA): TGTGCCACCAAGGAGGACTATCCAGCAGTCTACGAGCAGTACTTC.

The chain is built from TRBV19 and TRBJ1-4, with TRBD1 matching over 7 bases. Trimming cost V 7 bases and J 6 bases; bases outside gene matches: 2. CDR3 length equals 12 residues. The germline V gene has CDR1 LNHDA and CDR2 SQIVND (reference sequence). The CDR3 loop is CASNDRDEKLFF. Here the CDR3 DNA reads TGTGCCAGTAATGACAGGGATGAAAAACTGTTTTTT.